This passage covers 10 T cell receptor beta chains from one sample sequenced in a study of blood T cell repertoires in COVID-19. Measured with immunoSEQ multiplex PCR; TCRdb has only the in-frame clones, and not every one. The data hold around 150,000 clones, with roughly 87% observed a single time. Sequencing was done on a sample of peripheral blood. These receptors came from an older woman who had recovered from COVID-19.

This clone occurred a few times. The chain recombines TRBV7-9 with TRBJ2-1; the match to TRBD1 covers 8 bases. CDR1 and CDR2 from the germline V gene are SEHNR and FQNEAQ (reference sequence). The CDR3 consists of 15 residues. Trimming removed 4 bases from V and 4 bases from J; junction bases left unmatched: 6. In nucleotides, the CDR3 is TGTGCCAGCAGCTGCCGGGACAGGCCTTACAATGAGCAGTTCTTC. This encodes CASSCRDRPYNEQFF.

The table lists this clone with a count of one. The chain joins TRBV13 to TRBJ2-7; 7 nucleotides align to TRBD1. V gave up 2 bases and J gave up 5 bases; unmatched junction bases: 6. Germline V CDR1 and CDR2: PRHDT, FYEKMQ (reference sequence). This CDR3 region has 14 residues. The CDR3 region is CASSLRQGKNEQYF. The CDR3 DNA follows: TGTGCCAGCAGCTTACGACAGGGTAAGAACGAGCAGTACTTC.

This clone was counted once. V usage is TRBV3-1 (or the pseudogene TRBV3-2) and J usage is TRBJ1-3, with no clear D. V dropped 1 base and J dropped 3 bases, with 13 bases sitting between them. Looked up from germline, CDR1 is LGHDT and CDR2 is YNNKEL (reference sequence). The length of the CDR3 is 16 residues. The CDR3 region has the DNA TGTGCCAGCAGCCAAGGGCTAGTGGCACTTGGAAACACCATATATTTT. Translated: CASSQGLVALGNTIYF.

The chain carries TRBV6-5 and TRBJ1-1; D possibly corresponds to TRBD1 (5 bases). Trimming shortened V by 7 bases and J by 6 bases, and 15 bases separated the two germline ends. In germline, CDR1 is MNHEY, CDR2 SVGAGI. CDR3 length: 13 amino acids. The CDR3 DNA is TGTGCCAGCATTAACCCCGGGGGATCTGAAGCTTTCTTT. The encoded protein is CASINPGGSEAFF.

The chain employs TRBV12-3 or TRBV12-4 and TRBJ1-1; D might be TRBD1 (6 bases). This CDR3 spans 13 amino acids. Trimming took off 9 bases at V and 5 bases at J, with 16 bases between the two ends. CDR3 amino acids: CASRGGGWTEAFF. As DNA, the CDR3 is TGTGCCAGTCGAGGGGGAGGGTGGACTGAAGCTTTCTTT.

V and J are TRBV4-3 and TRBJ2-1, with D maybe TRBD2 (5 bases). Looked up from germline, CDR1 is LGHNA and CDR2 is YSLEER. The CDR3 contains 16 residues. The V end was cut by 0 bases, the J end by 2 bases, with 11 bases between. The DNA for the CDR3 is TGCGCCAGCAGCCAAGATCCCGGGAACCCCTACAATGAGCAGTTCTTC. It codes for CASSQDPGNPYNEQFF.

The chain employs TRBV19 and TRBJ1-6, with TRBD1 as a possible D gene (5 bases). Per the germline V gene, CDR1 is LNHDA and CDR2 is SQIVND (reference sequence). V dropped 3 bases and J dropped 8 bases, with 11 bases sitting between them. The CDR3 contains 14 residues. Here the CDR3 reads CASSITGRDSPLHF. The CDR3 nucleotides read TGTGCCAGTAGTATCACAGGCCGGGATTCACCCCTCCACTTT.

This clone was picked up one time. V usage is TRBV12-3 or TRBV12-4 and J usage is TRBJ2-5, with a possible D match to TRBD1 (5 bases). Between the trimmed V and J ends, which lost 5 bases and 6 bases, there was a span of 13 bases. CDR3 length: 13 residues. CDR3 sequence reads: CASSPTVSKTQYF. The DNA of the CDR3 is TGTGCCAGCAGTCCGACAGTGAGCAAGACCCAGTACTTC.

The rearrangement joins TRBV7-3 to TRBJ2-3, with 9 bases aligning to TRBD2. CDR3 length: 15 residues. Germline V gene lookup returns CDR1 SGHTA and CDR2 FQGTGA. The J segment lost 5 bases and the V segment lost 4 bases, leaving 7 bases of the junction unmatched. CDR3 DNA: TGTGCCAGCAGCTCCCAAGCGGGGGGCTTAGATACGCAGTATTTT. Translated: CASSSQAGGLDTQYF.

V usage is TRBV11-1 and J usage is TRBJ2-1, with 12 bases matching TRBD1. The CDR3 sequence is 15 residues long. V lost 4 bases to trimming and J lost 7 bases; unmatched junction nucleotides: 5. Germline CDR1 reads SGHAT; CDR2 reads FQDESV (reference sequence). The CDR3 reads CASSSGQGARNEQFF. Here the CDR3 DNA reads TGTGCCAGCAGCTCGGGACAGGGGGCACGAAATGAGCAGTTCTTC.